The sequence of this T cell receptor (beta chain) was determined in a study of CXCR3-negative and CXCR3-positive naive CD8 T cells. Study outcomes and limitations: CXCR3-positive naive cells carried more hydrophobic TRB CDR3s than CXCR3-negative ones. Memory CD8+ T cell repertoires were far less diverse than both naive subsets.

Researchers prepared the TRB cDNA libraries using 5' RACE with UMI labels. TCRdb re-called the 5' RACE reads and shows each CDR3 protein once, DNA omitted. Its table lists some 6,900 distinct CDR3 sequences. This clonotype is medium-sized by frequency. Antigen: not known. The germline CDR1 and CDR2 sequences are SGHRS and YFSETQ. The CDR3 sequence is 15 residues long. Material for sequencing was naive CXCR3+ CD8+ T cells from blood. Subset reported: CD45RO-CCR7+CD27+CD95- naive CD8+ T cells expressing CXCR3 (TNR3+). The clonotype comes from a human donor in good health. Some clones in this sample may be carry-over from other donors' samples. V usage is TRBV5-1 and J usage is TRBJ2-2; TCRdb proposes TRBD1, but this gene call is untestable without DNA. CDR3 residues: CASSLGQGNTGELFF.